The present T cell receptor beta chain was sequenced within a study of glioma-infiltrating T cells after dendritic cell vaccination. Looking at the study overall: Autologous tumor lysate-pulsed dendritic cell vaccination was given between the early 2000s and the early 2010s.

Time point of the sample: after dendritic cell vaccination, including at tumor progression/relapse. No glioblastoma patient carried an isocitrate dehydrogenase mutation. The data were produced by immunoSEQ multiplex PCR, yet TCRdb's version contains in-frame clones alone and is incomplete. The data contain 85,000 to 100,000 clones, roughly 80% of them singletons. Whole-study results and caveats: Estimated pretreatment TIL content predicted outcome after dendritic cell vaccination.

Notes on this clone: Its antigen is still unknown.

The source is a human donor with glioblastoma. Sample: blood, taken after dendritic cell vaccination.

The CDR3 bases are TGTGCCAGCAGCGTAGGACAGGGGGTAAATGAGCAGTTCTTC. Translation gives CASSVGQGVNEQFF. The chain is built from TRBV9 and TRBJ2-1, with 9 bases fitting TRBD1. In germline, CDR1 is SGDLS, CDR2 YYNGEE. This CDR3 spans 14 amino acids. V lost 0 bases to trimming and J lost 7 bases; unmatched junction nucleotides: 2.